This TCR beta chain was sequenced in a study of CD8+ T cells in alopecia areata. The wider study: Treated patients were given oral tofacitinib, which was dosed at 5 to 10 mg twice daily.

TCR sequencing used cDNA made by reverse transcription of extracted RNA. The method was immunoSEQ multiplex PCR; TCRdb's version includes in-frame clones alone and lacks a portion of them. The table has about 180,000 clones, around 50% seen once. Study-level points and caveats: Higher clonality than in normal scalp was seen in lesional scalp, especially alopecia totalis/universalis.

Lesional scalp tissue (obtained by punch biopsy) and peripheral blood were collected from alopecia areata patients. V was trimmed by 0 bases and J by 4 bases, leaving 3 bases between them. Germline V gene lookup returns CDR1 GTSNPN and CDR2 SVGIG (reference sequence). This CDR3 contains 11 residues. Notes on this clone: What it binds is not known. The sample carries other DNA sequences with the same CDR3.

The gene calls are TRBV30 and TRBJ2-5; no clear D. Here the sequenced sample was CD4+ T cells sorted from blood, taken at week 0. The source of this sequence is a human donor with alopecia areata. The CDR3 DNA reads TGTGCCTGGAGTGTCCGAGAGACCCAGTACTTC. Translated: CAWSVRETQYF.